Below are 10 T cell receptor beta chains sequenced from a single sample in a study of cytomegalovirus exposure and HLA in healthy donors. The PCR was carried out with 60 Vbeta primers and 13 Jbeta primers. TCRdb keeps only in-frame clones here, not all; method: immunoSEQ multiplex PCR. The sample has some 130,000 clones; roughly three quarters are singletons. Input material: PBMCs. These receptors were obtained from a man between 40 and 49 years old in good health and CMV-seronegative.

The rearrangement uses TRBV27 and TRBJ2-7, with TRBD2 identical over 11 bases. Per germline, CDR1 MNHEY and CDR2 SMNVEV (reference sequence). The length of the CDR3 is 15 residues. Trimming cost V 5 bases and J 12 bases; bases outside gene matches: 15. CDR3 sequence reads: CASSPTGLAEVKLYF. The CDR3 DNA is TGTGCCAGCAGTCCTACGGGACTAGCGGAAGTAAAGTTGTACTTC.

This rearrangement joins TRBV5-4 to TRBJ1-6; 8 bases match TRBD1. With 4 bases clipped from V and 0 bases from J, the junction kept 9 bases outside the gene matches. CDR1 and CDR2 from the germline V gene are SGHNT and YYREEE (reference sequence). The CDR3 is 18 residues long. The CDR3 loop reads CASSQDRVESSYNSPLHF. The CDR3 DNA is TGTGCCAGCAGCCAGGACAGGGTTGAAAGCTCCTATAATTCACCCCTCCACTTT.

The J gene is TRBJ2-3, the V gene TRBV11-3; TRBD2 matches 11 bases. Looked up from germline, CDR1 is SGHNT and CDR2 is YENEEA. Trimming at V came to 1 base and at J to 3 bases, leaving 9 bases not matched to a gene. This CDR3 is built from 18 residues. CDR3 in amino acids: CASSLGISGGARTDTQYF. The CDR3 DNA reads TGTGCCAGCAGCTTAGGAATTAGCGGGGGGGCCCGGACAGATACGCAGTATTTT.

The chain is built from TRBV4-2 and TRBJ2-7; D may be TRBD2 (5 bases). This CDR3 comprises 14 residues. Germline CDR1 reads LGHNA; CDR2 reads YNFKEQ. The germline V and J ends were trimmed by 3 bases and 6 bases, with 15 bases remaining between them. CDR3 DNA sequence: TGTGCCAGCAGCCAGATCGGCAGAGGGCCCGAGCAGTACTTC. Protein product: CASSQIGRGPEQYF.

V is TRBV7-9 and J is TRBJ1-4; D is uncertain. The CDR3 extends over 16 amino acids. Deletions cut 1 base from V and 0 bases from J, with 9 bases between. Germline-derived CDR1 and CDR2 are SEHNR and FQNEAQ (reference sequence). CDR3: CASSLVAGATNEKLFF. CDR3 DNA sequence: TGTGCCAGCAGCTTAGTGGCAGGCGCAACTAATGAAAAACTGTTTTTT.

The chain employs TRBV30 and TRBJ1-4; TRBD1 agrees at 8 bases. CDR3 length: 14 residues. CDR1 and CDR2 (germline): GTSNPN, SVGIG (reference sequence). Trimming at V came to 5 bases and at J to 0 bases, leaving 2 bases not matched to a gene. CDR3 in amino acids: CAWQQGATNEKLFF. The DNA of the CDR3 is TGTGCCTGGCAACAGGGGGCAACTAATGAAAAACTGTTTTTT.

In this sample, this clone turned up once. The chain has TRBV2 and TRBJ1-5; D unclear. The CDR3 extends over 16 amino acids. The V end was cut by 2 bases, the J end by 1 base, with 12 bases between. CDR1 SNHLY and CDR2 FYNNEI come from the germline V gene. The DNA of the CDR3 is TGTGCCAGCAGTGAATTCTGGCTTAAGAGCAATCAGCCCCAGCATTTT. This codes for CASSEFWLKSNQPQHF.

This rearrangement joins TRBV9 to TRBJ1-1; no clear D. The CDR3 contains 15 residues. The germline V and J ends were trimmed by 0 bases and 4 bases, with 13 bases remaining between them. Germline loops: CDR1 SGDLS, CDR2 YYNGEE. CDR3 nucleotides: TGTGCCAGCAGCGTAGGGGAGGGTTGGGGCACTGAAGCTTTCTTT. Amino acids: CASSVGEGWGTEAFF.

This clone came up once. The chain combines TRBV30 with TRBJ1-4; 7 nucleotides agree with TRBD1. This CDR3 has 14 amino acids. V shed 0 bases, J shed 5 bases, and the junction held 3 bases outside the gene matches. Looked up from germline, CDR1 is GTSNPN and CDR2 is SVGIG (reference sequence). CDR3 amino acids: CAWSVGTANEKLFF. The CDR3 DNA reads as TGTGCCTGGAGTGTCGGGACAGCGAATGAAAAACTGTTTTTT.

The chain recombines TRBV5-3 with TRBJ1-5; the D gene is possibly TRBD1 (6 bases). Being an ORF, TRBV5-3 has a function that is uncertain. Trimming took off 0 bases at V and 6 bases at J, with 16 bases between the two ends. CDR3 length: 16 amino acids. DNA of the CDR3: TGTGCCAGAAGCTTGGTCGGTCGTGGGGGCTCTCAGCCCCAGCATTTT. It translates to CARSLVGRGGSQPQHF.